This T cell receptor beta chain emerged from a study of response to subunit inactivated influenza vaccine. In this sample, this clonotype turned up a few times. The junction had 6 bases not matched to a gene; V was cut back by 2 bases and J by 8 bases. This CDR3 region has 13 residues. Germline lookup yields CDR1 GTSNPN and CDR2 SVGIG (reference sequence). Each CDR3 protein gets one entry after TCRdb re-called the RT-PCR reads with MiXCR. The table includes roughly 650,000 distinct CDR3 sequences, about a sixth detected once. The starting material was PBMCs from blood, obtained 12 days after vaccination. The chain has TRBV30 and TRBJ2-7, with TRBD2 identical over 10 bases. The clonotype comes from a man aged 45-65 years who received an inactivated influenza vaccine. CDR3 sequence: CAWSQTSGKKQYF. In DNA form, the CDR3 reads TGTGCCTGGAGTCAAACTAGCGGGAAGAAGCAGTACTTC.